The entry that follows covers one T cell receptor beta chain sequence. The record originates from a study of shared clonotypes between healthy human individuals. Free of recent acute infections or vaccinations, the donors were healthy HIV-negative adults. TCRdb keeps only in-frame clones here, not all; method: immunoSEQ multiplex PCR. The data hold 950,000 to 1,200,000 clones, with approximately 80% observed a single time. The TCR was taken from a man aged 18 to 35 in good health. Some clones in this sample may be carry-over from other donors' samples. The sample comprised memory CD4+ T cells from PBMCs. Subset given: CD45RA-negative fraction.

The CDR3 nucleotides read TGCGCCAGCAGCTTGGGGGGAGGGCCACGCACAGATACGCAGTATTTT. This sequence encodes CASSLGGGPRTDTQYF. The chain joins TRBV5-1 to TRBJ2-3; TRBD2 aligns across 7 bases. The CDR3 length is 16 residues. Germline-derived CDR1 and CDR2 are SGHRS and YFSETQ. V was clipped by 0 bases and J by 1 base; unmatched bases: 5.